This T cell receptor beta chain was sequenced for a study of control samples from healthy donors and cancer patients. V was pared by 5 bases and J by 7 bases, with 5 bases of the junction left unmatched. Germline CDR1 and CDR2: SGHTA and FQGNSA. The CDR3 contains 13 residues. Sequencing was performed with immunoSEQ multiplex PCR; in TCRdb, only in-frame clones are kept and a portion is missing. Of 150,000 to 180,000 clones in the sample, approximately 96% were seen once. Sequenced input: blood. J is TRBJ1-2 and V is TRBV7-2, with 9 bases identical to TRBD1. The sequence was collected from a man between 35 and 55 years old in good health. CDR3 nucleotides: TGTGCCAGCAGCCGGACAGGGGCAGGTGGCTACACCTTC. Protein: CASSRTGAGGYTF. Based on the CDR3 plus reference TRBV7-2 and TRBJ1-2, the full variable domain is GAGVSQSPSNKVTEKGKDVELRCDPISGHTALYWYRQSLGQGLEFLIYFQGNSAPDKSGLPSDRFSAERTGGSVSTLTIQRTQQEDSAVYLCASSRTGAGGYTFGSGTRLTVV.